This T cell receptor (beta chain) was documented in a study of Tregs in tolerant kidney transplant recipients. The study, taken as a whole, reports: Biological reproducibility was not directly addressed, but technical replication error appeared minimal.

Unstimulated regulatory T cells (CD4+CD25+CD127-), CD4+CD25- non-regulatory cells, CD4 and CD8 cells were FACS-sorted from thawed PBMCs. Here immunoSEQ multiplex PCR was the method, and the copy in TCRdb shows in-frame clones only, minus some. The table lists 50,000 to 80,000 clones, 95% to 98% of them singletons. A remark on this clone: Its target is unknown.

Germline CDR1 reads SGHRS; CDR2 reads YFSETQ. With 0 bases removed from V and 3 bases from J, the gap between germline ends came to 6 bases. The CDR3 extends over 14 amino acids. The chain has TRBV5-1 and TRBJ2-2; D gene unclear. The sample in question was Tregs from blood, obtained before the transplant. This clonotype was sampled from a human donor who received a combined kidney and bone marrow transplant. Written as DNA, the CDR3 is TGCGCCAGCAGCTTGGCCCCGGACACCGGGGAGCTGTTTTTT. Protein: CASSLAPDTGELFF.